The sequence of this T cell receptor (beta chain) was determined in a study of T-cell reconstitution after alpha-beta-depleted transplantation in children. General study points: The main origin of T-cell counts and diversity one year after transplant was newly produced T cells. For some patients, TCRbeta diversity was high at day 60 because of recipient T cells and thymic progenitors that survived. Expanded graft clones, several hundred of them, were reportedly the source of alpha-beta T cells about two months after transplant.

Unique molecular identifiers featured in how the TCRbeta library was prepared. TCRdb recomputed calls from the PCR reads with MiXCR, one row per CDR3 protein. The table lists about 300,000 distinct CDR3 sequences, roughly 7.8% of them singletons. Of note for this clonotype: Antigen specificity is unknown.

The CDR3 spans 15 residues. The V gene's germline CDR1 is SGHVS and CDR2 FQNEAQ. With 0 bases removed from V and 6 bases from J, the gap between germline ends came to 14 bases. The receptor's source is a female patient under 10 years old who had a stem cell transplant for Fanconi anemia, so the T cells may come from the graft donor. The chain couples TRBV7-8 to TRBJ1-1, with D unresolved. The sample was peripheral blood, taken 360 days after TCRalphabeta/CD19-depleted stem cell transplant. The CDR3 nucleotides read TGTGCCAGCAGCTTAGCACCTATTGGGCTCGCTGAAGCTTTCTTT. The encoded protein is CASSLAPIGLAEAFF. Combining the CDR3 with reference TRBV7-8 and TRBJ1-1 gives the whole variable domain GAGVSQSPRYKVAKRGQDVALRCDPISGHVSLFWYQQALGQGPEFLTYFQNEAQLDKSGLPSDRFFAERPEGSVSTLKIQRTQQEDSAVYLCASSLAPIGLAEAFFGQGTRLTVV.